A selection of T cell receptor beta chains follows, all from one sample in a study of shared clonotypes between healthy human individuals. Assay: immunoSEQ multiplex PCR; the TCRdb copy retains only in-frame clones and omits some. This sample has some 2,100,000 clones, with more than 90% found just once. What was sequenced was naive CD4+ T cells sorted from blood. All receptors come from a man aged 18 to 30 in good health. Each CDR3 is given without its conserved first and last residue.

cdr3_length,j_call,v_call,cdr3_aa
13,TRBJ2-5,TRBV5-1,ASSPGTGYQETQY
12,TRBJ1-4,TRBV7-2,ASSRGHINEKLF
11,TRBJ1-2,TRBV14,ASSQNPYGLLL
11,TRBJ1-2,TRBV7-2,ASSATGADGYT
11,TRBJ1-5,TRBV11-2,ASSFDGNQPQH
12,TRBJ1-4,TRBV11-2,ASSEGGLNEKLF
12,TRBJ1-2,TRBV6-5,ASSYSGSGYGYT
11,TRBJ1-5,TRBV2,ASGTGVNQPQH
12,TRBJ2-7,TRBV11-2,ASSPTQTGGEQY
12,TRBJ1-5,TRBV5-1,ASSFDGADQPQH
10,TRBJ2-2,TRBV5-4,ASSLFPGELF
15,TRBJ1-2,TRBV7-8,ASSAGTGRGGDYGYT
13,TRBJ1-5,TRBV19,ASSIDQTGSKPQH
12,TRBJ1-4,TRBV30,AWSVGNFNEKLF
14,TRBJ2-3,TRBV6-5,ASSYSDGVGTDTQY
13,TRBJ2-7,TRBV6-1,ASRVDSLFSYEQY